This T cell receptor beta chain was observed in a study of blood T cell repertoires in COVID-19. Study-level information: Samples of COVID-19 (acute and convalescent) were obtained from the United States, Italy and Spain. T cells, B-cell-depleted T cells, or PBMCs supplied cDNA or gDNA.

Original processing methods: By means of reference gene primer amplification, nucleated cell counts were estimated. Repertoires were generated with immunoSEQ multiplex PCR, while TCRdb's copy carries only in-frame clones and drops some. V and J calls and clone size are given by that table; D and trimming were obtained from the DNA. Of about 98,000 clones detected, 82% appear once; the ten largest clones hold 15% to 20%. V was shortened by 3 bases and J by 6 bases, with 5 bases between the two germline ends. The CDR3 sequence is 11 residues long. Looked up from germline, CDR1 is LNHDA and CDR2 is SQIVND (reference sequence).

What was sequenced was peripheral blood. This chain connects TRBV19 to TRBJ1-2; no reliable D call. This clonotype was sampled from a man older than 75 with acute or convalescent COVID-19. CDR3 sequence: CASSMLNGYTF. DNA of the CDR3: TGTGCCAGTAGTATGCTAAATGGCTACACCTTC. Using reference TRBV19 and TRBJ1-2 for the parts outside the CDR3, the full variable domain is DGGITQSPKYLFRKEGQNVTLSCEQNLNHDAMYWYRQDPGQGLRLIYYSQIVNDFQKGDIAEGYSVSREKKESFPLTVTSAQKNPTAFYLCASSMLNGYTFGSGTRLTVV.